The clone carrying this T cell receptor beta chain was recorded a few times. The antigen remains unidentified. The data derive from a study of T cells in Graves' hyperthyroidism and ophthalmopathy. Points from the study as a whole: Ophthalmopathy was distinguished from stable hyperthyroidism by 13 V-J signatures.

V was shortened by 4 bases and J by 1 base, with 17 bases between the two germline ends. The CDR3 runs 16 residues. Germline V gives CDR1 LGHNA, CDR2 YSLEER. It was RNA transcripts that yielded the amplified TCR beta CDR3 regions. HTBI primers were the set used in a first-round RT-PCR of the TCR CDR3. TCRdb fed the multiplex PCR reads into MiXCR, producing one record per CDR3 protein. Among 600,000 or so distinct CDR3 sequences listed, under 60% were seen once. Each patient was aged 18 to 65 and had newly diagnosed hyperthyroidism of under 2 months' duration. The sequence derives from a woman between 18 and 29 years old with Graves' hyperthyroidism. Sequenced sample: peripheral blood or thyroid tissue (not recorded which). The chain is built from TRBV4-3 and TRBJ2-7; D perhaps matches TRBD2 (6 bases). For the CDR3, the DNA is TGCGCCAGCAGCCGCCAGGGACTCGGGGGATCCTACGAGCAGTACTTC. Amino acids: CASSRQGLGGSYEQYF.